This T cell receptor beta chain came from a study of tumor-infiltrating lymphocytes in primary liver carcinoma. Study-wide background: Between roughly 4.2 and 10 cm across, the tumors were all of stage T1-T3 N0M0. Findings and caveats of the study: Less overlap was seen in tumor-adjacent and tumor-blood pairs than in tumor region pairs.

RNA was extracted from whole blood without cell sorting, alongside germline DNA. None of the patients had received treatment, and all had chronic HBV infection. This clonotype appeared many times. Its antigen is undetermined. With around 450 ng total RNA as template and a constant-region primer, TCR beta cDNA was made. Three nested multiplex PCR rounds, a slightly modified ARM-PCR, produced the libraries for TCR beta. TCRdb fed the multiplex PCR reads into MiXCR, producing one record per CDR3 protein. The table lists almost 200,000 distinct CDR3 sequences, about 65% of them singletons. This sequence was found in a woman aged 60-75 years with primary liver carcinoma and hepatitis B virus infection. The source material was peripheral blood.

CDR3 in DNA: TGCAGCGTTGAAGATATAGGGTTGGGGAAACTGTTTTTT. Translated: CSVEDIGLGKLFF. The V and J genes are TRBV29-1 and TRBJ1-4; D uncertain. The germline V gene has CDR1 SQVTM and CDR2 ANQGSEA. This CDR3 region has 13 residues. Between the trimmed V and J ends, which lost 0 bases and 11 bases, there was a span of 13 bases.